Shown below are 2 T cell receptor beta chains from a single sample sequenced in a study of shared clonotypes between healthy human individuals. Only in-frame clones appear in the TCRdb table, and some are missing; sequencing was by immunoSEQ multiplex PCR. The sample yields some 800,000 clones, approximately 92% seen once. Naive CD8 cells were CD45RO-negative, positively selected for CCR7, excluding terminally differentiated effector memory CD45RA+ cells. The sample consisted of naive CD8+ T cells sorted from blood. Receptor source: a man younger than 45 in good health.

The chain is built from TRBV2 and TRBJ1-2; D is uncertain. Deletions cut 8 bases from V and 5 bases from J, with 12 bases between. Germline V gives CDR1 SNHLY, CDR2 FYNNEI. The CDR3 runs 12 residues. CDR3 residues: CASGSAIYGYTF. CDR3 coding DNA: TGTGCCAGCGGGTCGGCAATATATGGCTACACCTTC.

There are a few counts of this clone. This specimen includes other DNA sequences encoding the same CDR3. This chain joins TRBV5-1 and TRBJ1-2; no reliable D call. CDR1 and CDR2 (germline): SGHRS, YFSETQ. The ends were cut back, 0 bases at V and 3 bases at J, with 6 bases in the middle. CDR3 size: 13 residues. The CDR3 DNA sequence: TGCGCCAGCAGCTTGGAGACGGACTATGGCTACACCTTC. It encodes CASSLETDYGYTF.